The source of this T cell receptor beta chain is a study of multiple sclerosis patients with progressive multifocal leukoencephalopathy. General study points: Before and during natalizumab, the clones expanded at PML already existed.

Spiked into each PCR were synthetic inline TR CDR3 controls of all V-J pairings. Some clones are missing from TCRdb's copy, which holds only in-frame ones; the method was immunoSEQ multiplex PCR. Here the sample spans around 30,000 clones, roughly 91% being singletons. Note on this clone: The antigen is unknown.

The germline gives CDR1 SGHTS, CDR2 YDEGEE. The V gene lost 1 base and the J gene lost 4 bases, with 14 bases spanning the gap. This CDR3 has 15 amino acids. The time point was: 5 to 6 months of natalizumab therapy. Prior interferon beta treatment was universal, and the PML patients were all female. T1 marks 6 months and T2 marks 12 months of natalizumab therapy. The sequencing used PBMCs, collected from a patient treated with natalizumab. The receptor comes from a human donor with multiple sclerosis. The chain joins TRBV5-8 to TRBJ1-2; TRBD1 might be the D (6 bases). For the CDR3, the DNA is TGTGCCAGCAGCTTGCGACAGGCTGTCGCCTATGGCTACACCTTC. Its protein product is CASSLRQAVAYGYTF.